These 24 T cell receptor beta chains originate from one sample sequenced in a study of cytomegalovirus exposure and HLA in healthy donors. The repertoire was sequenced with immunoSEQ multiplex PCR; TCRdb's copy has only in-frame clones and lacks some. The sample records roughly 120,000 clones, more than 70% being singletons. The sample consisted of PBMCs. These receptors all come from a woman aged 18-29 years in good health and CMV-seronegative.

The CDR3 reads CASSVNRGSNQPQHF. The DNA of the CDR3 is TGTGCCAGCAGCGTAAACAGGGGTAGCAATCAGCCCCAGCATTTT. The chain links TRBV4-2 to TRBJ1-5; 7 bases agree with TRBD1. After removal of 5 bases from V and 0 bases from J, the junction contained 4 bases not matched to a gene. The CDR3 covers 15 residues. The germline V gene encodes CDR1 LGHNA and CDR2 YNFKEQ.

The CDR3 region has the DNA TGTGCCAGCAGCACTAGGACAGGGGACATGAACACTGAAGCTTTCTTT. This gives the protein CASSTRTGDMNTEAFF. The chain recombines TRBV9 with TRBJ1-1; 9 positions agree with TRBD1. The CDR3 spans 16 residues. CDR1 and CDR2 from the germline V gene are SGDLS and YYNGEE. V was pared by 4 bases and J by 0 bases, with 7 bases of the junction left unmatched.

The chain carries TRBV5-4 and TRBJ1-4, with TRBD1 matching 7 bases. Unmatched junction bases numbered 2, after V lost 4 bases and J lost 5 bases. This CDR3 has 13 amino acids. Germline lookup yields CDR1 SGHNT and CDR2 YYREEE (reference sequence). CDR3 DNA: TGTGCCAGCAGCGGGACAGAGAATGAAAAACTGTTTTTT. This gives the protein CASSGTENEKLFF.

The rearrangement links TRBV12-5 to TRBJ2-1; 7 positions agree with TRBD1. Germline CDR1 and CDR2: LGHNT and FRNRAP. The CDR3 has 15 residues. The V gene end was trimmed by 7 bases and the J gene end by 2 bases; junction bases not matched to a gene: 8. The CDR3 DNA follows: TGTGCTAGTGCCAAAGGACAGGTAACCTACAATGAGCAGTTCTTC. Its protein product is CASAKGQVTYNEQFF.

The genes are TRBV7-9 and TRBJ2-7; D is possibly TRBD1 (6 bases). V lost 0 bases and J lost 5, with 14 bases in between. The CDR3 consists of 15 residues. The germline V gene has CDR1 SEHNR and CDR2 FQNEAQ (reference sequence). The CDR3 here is CASSLAQGLVNEQYF. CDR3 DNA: TGTGCCAGCAGCTTAGCGCAGGGGTTGGTGAACGAGCAGTACTTC.

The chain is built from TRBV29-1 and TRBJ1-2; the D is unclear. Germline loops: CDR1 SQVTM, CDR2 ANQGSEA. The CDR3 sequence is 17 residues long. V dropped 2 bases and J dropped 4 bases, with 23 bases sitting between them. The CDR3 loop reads CSVEFYEVAGLGYGYTF. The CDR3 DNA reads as TGCAGCGTTGAATTTTACGAGGTGGCAGGACTAGGCTATGGCTACACCTTC.

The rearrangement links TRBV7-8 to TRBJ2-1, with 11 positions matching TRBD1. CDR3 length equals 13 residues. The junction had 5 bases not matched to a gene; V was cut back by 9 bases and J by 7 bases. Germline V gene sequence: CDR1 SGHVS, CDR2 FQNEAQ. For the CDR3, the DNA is TGTGCCAGTAAGGACAGGGGGCGGAATGAGCAGTTCTTC. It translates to CASKDRGRNEQFF.

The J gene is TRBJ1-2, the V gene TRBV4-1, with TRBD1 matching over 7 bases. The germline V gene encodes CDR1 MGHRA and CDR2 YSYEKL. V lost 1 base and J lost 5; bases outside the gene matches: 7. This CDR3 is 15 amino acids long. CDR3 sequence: CASSQGQGGRYGYTF. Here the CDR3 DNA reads TGCGCCAGCAGCCAAGGACAGGGAGGCCGGTATGGCTACACCTTC.

In nucleotides, the CDR3 is TGTGCCAGCAGCTCACCTGGGCGGGGGGGCGGCTACGAGCAGTACTTC. This translates into CASSSPGRGGGYEQYF. The chain employs TRBV7-2 and TRBJ2-7; 9 bases match TRBD2. CDR3 length: 16 amino acids. V was pared by 4 bases and J by 3 bases, with 10 bases of the junction left unmatched. From germline, CDR1 is SGHTA and CDR2 FQGNSA.

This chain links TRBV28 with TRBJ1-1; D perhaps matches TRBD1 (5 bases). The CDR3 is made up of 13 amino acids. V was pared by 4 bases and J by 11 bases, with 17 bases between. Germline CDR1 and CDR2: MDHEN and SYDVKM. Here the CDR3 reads CASSYARGEWAFF. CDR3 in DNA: TGTGCCAGCAGTTATGCTCGGGGGGAGTGGGCTTTCTTT. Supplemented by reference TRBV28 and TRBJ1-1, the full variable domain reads DVKVTQSSRYLVKRTGEKVFLECVQDMDHENMFWYRQDPGLGLRLIYFSYDVKMKEKGDIPEGYSVSREKKERFSLILESASTNQTSMYLCASSYARGEWAFFGQGTRLTVV.

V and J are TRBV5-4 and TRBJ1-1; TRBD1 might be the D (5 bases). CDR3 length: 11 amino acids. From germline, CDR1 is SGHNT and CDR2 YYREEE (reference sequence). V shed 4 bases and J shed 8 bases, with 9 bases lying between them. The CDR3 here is CASSPGGEAFF. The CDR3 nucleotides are TGTGCCAGCAGCCCGGGGGGAGAAGCTTTCTTT.

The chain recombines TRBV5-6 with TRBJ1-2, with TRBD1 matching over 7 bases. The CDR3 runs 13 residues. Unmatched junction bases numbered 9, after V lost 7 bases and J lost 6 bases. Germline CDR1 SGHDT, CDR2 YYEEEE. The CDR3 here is CASLTGATDGYTF. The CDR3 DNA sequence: TGTGCCAGCCTTACAGGGGCTACGGATGGCTACACCTTC.

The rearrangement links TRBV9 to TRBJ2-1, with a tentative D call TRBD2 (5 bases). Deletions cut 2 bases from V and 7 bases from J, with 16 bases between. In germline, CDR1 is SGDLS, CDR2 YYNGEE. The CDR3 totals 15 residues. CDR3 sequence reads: CASSVSGISGNEQFF. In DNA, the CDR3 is TGTGCCAGCAGCGTGTCCGGGATATCTGGTAATGAGCAGTTCTTC.

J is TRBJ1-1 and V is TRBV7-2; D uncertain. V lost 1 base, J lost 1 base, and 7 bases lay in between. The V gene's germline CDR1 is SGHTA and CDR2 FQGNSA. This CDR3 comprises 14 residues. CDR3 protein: CASSLVSGNTEAFF. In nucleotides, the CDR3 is TGTGCCAGCAGCTTAGTTTCAGGGAACACTGAAGCTTTCTTT.

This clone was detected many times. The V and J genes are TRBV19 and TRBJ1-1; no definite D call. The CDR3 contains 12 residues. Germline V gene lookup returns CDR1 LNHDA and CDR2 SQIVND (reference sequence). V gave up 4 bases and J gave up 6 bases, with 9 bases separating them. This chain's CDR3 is CASSSVLPEAFF. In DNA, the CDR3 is TGTGCCAGTAGTAGCGTCCTCCCTGAAGCTTTCTTT.

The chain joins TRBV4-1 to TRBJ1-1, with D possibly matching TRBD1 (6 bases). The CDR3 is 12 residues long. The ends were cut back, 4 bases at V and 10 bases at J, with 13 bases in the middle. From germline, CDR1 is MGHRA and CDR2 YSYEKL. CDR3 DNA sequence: TGCGCCAGCAGCCGTGACAGGAGGAGAGCTTTCTTT. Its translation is CASSRDRRRAFF.

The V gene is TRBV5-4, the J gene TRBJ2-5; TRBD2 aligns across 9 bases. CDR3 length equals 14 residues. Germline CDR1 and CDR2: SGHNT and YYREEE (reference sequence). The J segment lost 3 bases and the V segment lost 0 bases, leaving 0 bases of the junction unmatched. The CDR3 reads CASSLGGGEETQYF. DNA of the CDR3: TGTGCCAGCAGCTTGGGCGGGGGGGAAGAGACCCAGTACTTC. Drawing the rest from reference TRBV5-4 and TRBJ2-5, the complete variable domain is ETGVTQSPTHLIKTRGQQVTLRCSSQSGHNTVSWYQQALGQGPQFIFQYYREEENGRGNFPPRFSGLQFPNYSSELNVNALELDDSALYLCASSLGGGEETQYFGPGTRLLVL.

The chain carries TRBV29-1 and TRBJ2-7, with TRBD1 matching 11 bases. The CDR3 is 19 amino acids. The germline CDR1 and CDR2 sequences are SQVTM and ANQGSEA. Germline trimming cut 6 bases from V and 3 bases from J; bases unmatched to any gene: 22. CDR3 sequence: CSVGKGTGGSSGGLYEQYF. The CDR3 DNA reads TGCAGCGTAGGGAAGGGGACAGGGGGTTCCTCAGGTGGTCTCTACGAGCAGTACTTC.

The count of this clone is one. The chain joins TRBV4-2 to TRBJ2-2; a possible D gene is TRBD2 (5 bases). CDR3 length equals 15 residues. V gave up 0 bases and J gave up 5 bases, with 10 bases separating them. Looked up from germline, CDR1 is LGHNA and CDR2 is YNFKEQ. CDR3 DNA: TGTGCCAGCAGCCAAGATTTCACGGGGACCGGGGAGCTGTTTTTT. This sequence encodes CASSQDFTGTGELFF.

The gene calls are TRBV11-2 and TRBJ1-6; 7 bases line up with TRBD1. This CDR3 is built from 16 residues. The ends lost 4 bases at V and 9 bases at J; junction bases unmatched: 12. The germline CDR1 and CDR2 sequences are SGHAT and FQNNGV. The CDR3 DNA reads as TGTGCCAGCAGCTCCCATCTGACAGGGTCGGGTTCACCCCTCCACTTT. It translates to CASSSHLTGSGSPLHF.

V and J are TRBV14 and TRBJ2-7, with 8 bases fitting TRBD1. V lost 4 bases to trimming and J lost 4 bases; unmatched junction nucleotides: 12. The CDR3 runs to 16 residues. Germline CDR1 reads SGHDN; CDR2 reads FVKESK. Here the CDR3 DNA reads TGTGCCAGCAGCCCGGGGACAGGCCCCTTTTTTTACGAGCAGTACTTC. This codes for CASSPGTGPFFYEQYF.

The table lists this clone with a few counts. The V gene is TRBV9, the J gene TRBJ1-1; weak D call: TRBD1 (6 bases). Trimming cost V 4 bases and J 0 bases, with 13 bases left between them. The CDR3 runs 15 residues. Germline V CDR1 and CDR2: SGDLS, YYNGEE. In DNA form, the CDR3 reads TGTGCCAGCAGCATACAGGGTGGGCTGAACACTGAAGCTTTCTTT. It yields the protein CASSIQGGLNTEAFF.

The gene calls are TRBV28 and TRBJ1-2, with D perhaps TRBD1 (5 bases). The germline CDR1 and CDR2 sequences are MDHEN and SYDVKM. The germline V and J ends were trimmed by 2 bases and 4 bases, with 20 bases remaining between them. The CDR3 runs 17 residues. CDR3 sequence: CASSLERAGPLSYGYTF. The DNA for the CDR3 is TGTGCCAGCAGTTTAGAGCGGGCAGGGCCCTTATCCTATGGCTACACCTTC.

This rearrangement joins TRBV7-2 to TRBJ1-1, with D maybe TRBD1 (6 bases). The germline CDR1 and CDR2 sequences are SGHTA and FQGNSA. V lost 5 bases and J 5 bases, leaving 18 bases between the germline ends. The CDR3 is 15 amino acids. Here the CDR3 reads CASSVGGGGKTEAFF. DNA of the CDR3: TGTGCCAGCAGCGTAGGGGGTGGGGGGAAAACTGAAGCTTTCTTT.